The source of this TCR beta chain is a study of regulatory T cells in long-lasting Graves disease. Study overall: Treatment with antithyroid drugs for over 5 years, together with positive TSH receptor antibodies, meant persistent Graves' disease. Whole-study results and caveats: Among samples with persistent disease, TRBV28, TRBJ1-2 and TRBJ2-5 were favored. Persistent patients shared more public clonotypes (approximately 2,700) than newly diagnosed patients (about 1,000).

With regard to this clonotype: The antigen is undetermined.

The authors built TCR beta libraries using iRepertoire HTBI primers and Arm-PCR of CDR3 regions. Via MiXCR, TCRdb re-called the multiplex PCR reads, giving one row per CDR3 protein. The table includes 400,000 to 500,000 distinct CDR3 sequences, roughly 22% detected once. Time point in this sample: persistent/refractory GD, antithyroid drugs over 5 years with positive TRAb. PBMC RNA was the source of the TCR library. Patients came from an endocrinology department in Xi'an, China. This CDR3 spans 9 amino acids. Germline V gene lookup returns CDR1 DFQATT and CDR2 SNEGSKA (reference sequence). Specimen: peripheral blood mononuclear cells (PBMCs), collected when the disease was refractory, from a patient treated with antithyroid drugs. The V and J genes are TRBV20-1 and TRBJ1-1; D call uncertain. The source is a female donor with Graves disease. The CDR3 coding sequence is TGCAGGATCAACACTGAAGCTTTCTTT. This translates into CRINTEAFF.